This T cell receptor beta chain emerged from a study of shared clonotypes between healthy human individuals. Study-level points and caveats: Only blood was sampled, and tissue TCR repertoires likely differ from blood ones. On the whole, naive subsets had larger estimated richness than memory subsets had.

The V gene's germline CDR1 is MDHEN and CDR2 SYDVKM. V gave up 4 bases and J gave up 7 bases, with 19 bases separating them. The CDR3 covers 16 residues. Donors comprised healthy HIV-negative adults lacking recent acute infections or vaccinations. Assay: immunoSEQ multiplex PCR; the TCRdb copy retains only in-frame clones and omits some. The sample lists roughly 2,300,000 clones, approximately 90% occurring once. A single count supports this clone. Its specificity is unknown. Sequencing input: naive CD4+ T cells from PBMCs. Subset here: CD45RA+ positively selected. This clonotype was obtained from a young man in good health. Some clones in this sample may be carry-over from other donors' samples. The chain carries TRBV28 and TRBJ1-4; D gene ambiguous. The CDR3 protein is CASSSPRAARSEKLFF. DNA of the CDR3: TGTGCCAGCAGTTCCCCGCGGGCAGCTCGGTCTGAAAAACTGTTTTTT. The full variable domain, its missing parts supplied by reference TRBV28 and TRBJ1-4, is DVKVTQSSRYLVKRTGEKVFLECVQDMDHENMFWYRQDPGLGLRLIYFSYDVKMKEKGDIPEGYSVSREKKERFSLILESASTNQTSMYLCASSSPRAARSEKLFFGSGTQLSVL.